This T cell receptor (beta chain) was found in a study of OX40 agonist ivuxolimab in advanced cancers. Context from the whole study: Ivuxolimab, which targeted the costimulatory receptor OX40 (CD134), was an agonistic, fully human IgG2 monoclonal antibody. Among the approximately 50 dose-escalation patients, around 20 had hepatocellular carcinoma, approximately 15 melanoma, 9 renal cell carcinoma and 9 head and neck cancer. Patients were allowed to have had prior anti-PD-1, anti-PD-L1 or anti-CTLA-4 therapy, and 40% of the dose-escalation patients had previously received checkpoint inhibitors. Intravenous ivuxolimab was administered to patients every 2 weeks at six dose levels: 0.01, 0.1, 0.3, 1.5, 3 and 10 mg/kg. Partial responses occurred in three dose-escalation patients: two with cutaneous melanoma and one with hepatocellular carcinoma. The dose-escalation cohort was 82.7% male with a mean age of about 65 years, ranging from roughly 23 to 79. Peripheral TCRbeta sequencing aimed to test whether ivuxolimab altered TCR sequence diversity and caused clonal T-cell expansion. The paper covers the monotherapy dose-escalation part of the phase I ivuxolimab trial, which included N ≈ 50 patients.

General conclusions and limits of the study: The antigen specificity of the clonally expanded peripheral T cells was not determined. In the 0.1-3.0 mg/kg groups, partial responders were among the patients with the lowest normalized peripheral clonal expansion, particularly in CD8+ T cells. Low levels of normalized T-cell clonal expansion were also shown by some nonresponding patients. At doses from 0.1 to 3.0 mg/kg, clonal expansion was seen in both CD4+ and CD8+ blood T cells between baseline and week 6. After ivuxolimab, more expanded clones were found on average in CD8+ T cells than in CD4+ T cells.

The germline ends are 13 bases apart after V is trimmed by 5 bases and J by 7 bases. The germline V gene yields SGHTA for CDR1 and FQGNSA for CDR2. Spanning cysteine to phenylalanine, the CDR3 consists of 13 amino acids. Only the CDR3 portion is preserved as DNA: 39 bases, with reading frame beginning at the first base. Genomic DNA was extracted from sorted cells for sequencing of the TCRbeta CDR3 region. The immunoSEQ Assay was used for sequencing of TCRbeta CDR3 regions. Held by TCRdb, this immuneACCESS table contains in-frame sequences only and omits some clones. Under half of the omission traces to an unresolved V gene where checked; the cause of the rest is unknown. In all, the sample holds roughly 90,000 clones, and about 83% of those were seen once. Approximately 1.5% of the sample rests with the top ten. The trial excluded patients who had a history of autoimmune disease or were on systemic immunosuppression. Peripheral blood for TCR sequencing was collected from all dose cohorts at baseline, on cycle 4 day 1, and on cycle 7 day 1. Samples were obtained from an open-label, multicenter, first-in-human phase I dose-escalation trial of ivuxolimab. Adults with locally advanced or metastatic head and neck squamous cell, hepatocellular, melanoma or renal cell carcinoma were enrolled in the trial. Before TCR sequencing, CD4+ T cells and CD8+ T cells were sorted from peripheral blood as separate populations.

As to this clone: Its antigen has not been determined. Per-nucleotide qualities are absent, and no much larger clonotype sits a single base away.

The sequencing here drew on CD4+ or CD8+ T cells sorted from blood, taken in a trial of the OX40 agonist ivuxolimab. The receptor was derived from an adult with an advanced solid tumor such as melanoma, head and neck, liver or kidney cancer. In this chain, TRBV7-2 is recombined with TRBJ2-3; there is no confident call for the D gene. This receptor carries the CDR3 CASSPEAGYTQYF. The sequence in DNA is TGTGCCAGCAGCCCCGAGGCCGGTTATACGCAGTATTTT.